The source of this T cell receptor beta chain is a study of blood T cell repertoires in COVID-19. About the study: The samples span acute and convalescent COVID-19 from the United States, Italy and Spain. PBMCs, B-cell-depleted T cells, or T cells provided the cDNA or gDNA that made up the material.

The CDR3 is made up of 14 amino acids. Germline CDR1 ENHRY, CDR2 SYGVKD. V lost 3 bases to trimming and J lost 0 bases, with 8 bases between them. In the original processing: Reference gene primer amplification gave nucleated cell count estimates. The data were produced by immunoSEQ multiplex PCR, yet TCRdb's version contains in-frame clones alone and is incomplete. D and trimming come from the DNA, and the V and J calls and clone size come from that table. The sample consists of a few hundred thousand clones, 85% to 90% of them appearing once. The chain has TRBV10-3 and TRBJ1-1; no reliable D call. The sequence was collected from a man aged 50 to 59 with acute or convalescent COVID-19. The sample was peripheral blood. For the CDR3, the DNA is TGTGCCATCAGTGAAACAGTCTTGAACACTGAAGCTTTCTTT. Its protein is CAISETVLNTEAFF.